This T cell receptor (beta chain) came from a study of patients and donors after allogeneic stem cell transplantation. In TCRdb, the RT-PCR reads were re-called with MiXCR into one record per CDR3 protein. This sample has some 880,000 distinct CDR3 sequences, with approximately 19% found just once. CDR3 size: 13 residues. The germline gives CDR1 MNHNY, CDR2 SVGAGI (reference sequence). J gave up 6 bases and V 6 bases, and 7 bases lay outside the gene matches. This sequence originates from a human donor who was either an allogeneic HSCT recipient or a stem cell or donor lymphocyte infusion donor (not recorded which). It is not recorded whose cells these are; they may come from a transplant donor. The source material was blood, either unsorted or a sorted T cell fraction (not recorded which). The chain recombines TRBV6-6 with TRBJ1-2, with TRBD1 matching over 7 bases. The CDR3 protein is CASSDDRVHGYTF. CDR3 nucleotides: TGTGCCAGCAGCGACGACAGGGTCCATGGCTACACCTTC.